A single sample gave rise to the 19 T cell receptor beta chains below, sequenced in a study of TIL therapy for anti-PD-1-resistant metastatic lung cancer. The libraries were made with immunoSEQ v3. Some clones are missing from TCRdb's copy, which holds only in-frame ones; the method was immunoSEQ multiplex PCR. The sample carries just under 60,000 clones, roughly 66% recorded once. The time point denotes: pre-treatment sample, taken before nivolumab and TIL therapy. This material consisted of blood, taken at baseline. The receptor source for this set is a person between 25 and 79 years old with non-small cell lung cancer.

The chain joins TRBV7-3 to TRBJ2-2; D remains unclear. This CDR3 is 13 amino acids long. Between the trimmed V and J ends, which lost 1 base and 7 bases, there was a span of 7 bases. Germline V gene sequence: CDR1 SGHTA, CDR2 FQGTGA. The CDR3 coding sequence is TGTGCCAGCAGCTTAAATCCCATCGGGGAGCTGTTTTTT. It translates to CASSLNPIGELFF.

CDR3 amino acids: CASSQGLRETQYF. The CDR3 nucleotides are TGTGCCAGCAGTCAGGGACTAAGAGAGACCCAGTACTTC. The V call is TRBV2, the J call TRBJ2-5; 7 bases are shared with TRBD2. Germline trimming cut 5 bases from V and 4 bases from J; bases unmatched to any gene: 4. CDR1 and CDR2 (germline): SNHLY, FYNNEI. The length of the CDR3 is 13 residues.

The gene calls are TRBV5-6 and TRBJ2-3, with D perhaps TRBD1 (5 bases). V was pared by 3 bases and J by 1 base, with 18 bases between. The CDR3 is made up of 17 amino acids. Germline CDR1 reads SGHDT; CDR2 reads YYEEEE. The CDR3 spells CASSSQQSGWGTDTQYF. The CDR3 region has the DNA TGTGCCAGCAGCTCACAACAATCAGGGTGGGGCACAGATACGCAGTATTTT.

This chain links TRBV5-5 with TRBJ2-5; D unclear. CDR1 and CDR2 (germline): SGHKS, YYEKEE (reference sequence). The CDR3 totals 13 residues. V was clipped by 2 bases and J by 3 bases, with 8 bases between them. This chain's CDR3 is CASSFMSEETQYF. As DNA, the CDR3 is TGTGCCAGCAGCTTCATGTCGGAAGAGACCCAGTACTTC. Full variable domain (remainder filled in from reference TRBV5-5 and TRBJ2-5): DAGVTQSPTHLIKTRGQQVTLRCSPISGHKSVSWYQQVLGQGPQFIFQYYEKEERGRGNFPDRFSARQFPNYSSELNVNALLLGDSALYLCASSFMSEETQYFGPGTRLLVL.

The chain recombines TRBV10-1 with TRBJ2-7; a possible D gene is TRBD1 (6 bases). CDR3 length: 13 residues. Trimming shortened V by 3 bases and J by 2 bases, and 8 bases separated the two germline ends. Germline CDR1 reads WNHNN; CDR2 reads SYGVQD (reference sequence). The CDR3 loop reads CASSDSGAYEQYF. CDR3 DNA: TGCGCCAGCAGTGATTCAGGGGCCTACGAGCAGTACTTC.

The genes are TRBV6-1 and TRBJ2-2, with 12 bases identical to TRBD2. This CDR3 has 17 residues. CDR1 and CDR2 (germline): MNHNS, SASEGT. V lost 4 bases, J lost 4 bases, and 7 bases stayed unmatched. The chain's CDR3 is CASSVLAGGRGTGELFF. The CDR3 coding sequence is TGTGCCAGCAGTGTCCTAGCGGGAGGGCGGGGCACCGGGGAGCTGTTTTTT.

The chain combines TRBV20-1 with TRBJ2-3, with D unclear. Germline V gives CDR1 DFQATT, CDR2 SNEGSKA (reference sequence). This CDR3 spans 11 amino acids. Trimming removed 4 bases at V and 1 base at J, with 3 bases between. For the CDR3, the DNA is TGCAGTGCTACCCGCACAGATACGCAGTATTTT. This gives the protein CSATRTDTQYF.

The chain employs TRBV5-1 and TRBJ2-5; TRBD2 agrees at 9 bases. The germline gives CDR1 SGHRS, CDR2 YFSETQ. Losses at the gene ends were 4 bases for V and 4 bases for J; bases not matched to a gene: 5. The CDR3 sequence is 14 residues long. CDR3 DNA sequence: TGCGCCAGCAGCCCCGGCGGGGGGGCAGAGACCCAGTACTTC. This translates into CASSPGGGAETQYF.

This sequence joins TRBV19 and TRBJ1-5; no clear D gene. The CDR3 length is 14 residues. V shed 6 bases and J shed 2 bases, with 11 bases lying between them. Germline CDR1 is LNHDA and CDR2 is SQIVND (reference sequence). The CDR3 loop is CASRAGLGNQPQHF. The CDR3 coding sequence is TGTGCCAGTAGAGCGGGGTTGGGCAATCAGCCCCAGCATTTT.

This rearrangement joins TRBV9 to TRBJ2-1, with 8 bases aligning to TRBD1. V dropped 4 bases and J dropped 8; count of bases not matched to a gene: 11. This CDR3 region has 15 residues. Germline CDR1 and CDR2: SGDLS and YYNGEE. CDR3 amino acids: CASSPHRTGFHEQFF. The CDR3 coding sequence is TGTGCCAGCAGCCCCCACAGGACAGGGTTCCATGAGCAGTTCTTC.

The chain is built from TRBV7-8 and TRBJ2-7; D ambiguous. The germline CDR1 and CDR2 sequences are SGHVS and FQNEAQ. The CDR3 extends over 14 amino acids. Trimming shortened V by 2 bases and J by 7 bases, and 15 bases separated the two germline ends. CDR3 sequence: CASSLRALEGEQYF. Written as DNA, the CDR3 is TGTGCCAGCAGCTTAAGAGCCTTGGAAGGGGAGCAGTACTTC.

V usage is TRBV29-1 and J usage is TRBJ2-7, with D perhaps matching TRBD2 (7 bases). Germline V gene data show CDR1 as SQVTM and CDR2 as ANQGSEA. V dropped 3 bases and J dropped 6 bases, with 9 bases sitting between them. The CDR3 consists of 11 residues. The CDR3 sequence is CSVDRGGEQYF. CDR3 in DNA: TGCAGCGTTGATAGGGGGGGCGAGCAGTACTTC.

CDR3 in DNA: TGCGCCAGCAGCTCGCAAAGCACGTTTGGCGATACGCAGTATTTT. Translation: CASSSQSTFGDTQYF. J is TRBJ2-3 and V is TRBV5-1; unclear D gene. The CDR3 has 15 amino acids. The V and J ends lost 3 bases and 6 bases respectively, with 17 bases between them. Looked up from germline, CDR1 is SGHRS and CDR2 is YFSETQ.

V gene TRBV2 combines with J gene TRBJ2-2; 8 bases agree with TRBD2. The CDR3 consists of 14 residues. V lost 8 bases to trimming and J lost 4 bases; unmatched junction nucleotides: 6. Germline loops: CDR1 SNHLY, CDR2 FYNNEI. The CDR3 reads CASASGGRTGELFF. Here the CDR3 DNA reads TGTGCCAGCGCCTCGGGGGGGCGCACCGGGGAGCTGTTTTTT. The variable domain in full, completed from reference TRBV2 and TRBJ2-2, reads EPEVTQTPSHQVTQMGQEVILRCVPISNHLYFYWYRQILGQKVEFLVSFYNNEISEKSEIFDDQFSVERPDGSNFTLKIRSTKLEDSAMYFCASASGGRTGELFFGEGSRLTVL.

The chain has TRBV13 and TRBJ2-7, with 7 positions matching TRBD2. Trimming at V came to 0 bases and at J to 10 bases, leaving 9 bases not matched to a gene. This CDR3 has 14 residues. The germline CDR1 and CDR2 sequences are PRHDT and FYEKMQ (reference sequence). The CDR3 here is CASSLGGSSGSQYF. The CDR3 DNA sequence: TGTGCCAGCAGCTTAGGCGGATCTAGCGGTTCTCAGTACTTC. The whole variable domain, filled in from reference TRBV13 and TRBJ2-7, reads AAGVIQSPRHLIKEKRETATLKCYPIPRHDTVYWYQQGPGQDPQFLISFYEKMQSDKGSIPDRFSAQQFSDYHSELNMSSLELGDSALYFCASSLGGSSGSQYFGPGTRLTVT.

As to this clone: One end of the junction does not line up with germline, which may come from a read error. V usage is TRBV7-7 and J usage is TRBJ2-6, with 8 bases identical to TRBD1. The CDR3 contains 17 residues. Germline V gene sequence: CDR1 SSHAT, CDR2 FNYEAQ (reference sequence). The CDR3 DNA follows: TGTGCTAGCAGCTCCGGGACAGGCGTCTCTGGGGCCAACGTCCTGACTTTC. This codes for CASSSGTGVSGANVLTF.

This chain connects TRBV29-1 to TRBJ2-7; D is ambiguous. The germline V and J ends were trimmed by 5 bases and 3 bases, with 11 bases remaining between them. Germline-derived CDR1 and CDR2 are SQVTM and ANQGSEA. This CDR3 comprises 12 residues. CDR3 sequence reads: CSVRSSLYEQYF. CDR3 DNA: TGCAGCGTTCGCAGCTCCCTCTACGAGCAGTACTTC.

This rearrangement joins TRBV7-9 to TRBJ1-2, with D unresolved. V lost 5 bases and J 7 bases, leaving 11 bases between the germline ends. This CDR3 region has 12 residues. Per the germline V gene, CDR1 is SEHNR and CDR2 is FQNEAQ (reference sequence). CDR3 nucleotides: TGTGCCAGCAGCCCGAAACTAGGTGGCTACACCTTC. Its translation: CASSPKLGGYTF.

The chain is built from TRBV5-6 and TRBJ2-2; a possible D gene is TRBD2 (6 bases). With 2 bases removed from V and 6 bases from J, the gap between germline ends came to 14 bases. The germline CDR1 and CDR2 sequences are SGHDT and YYEEEE. This CDR3 comprises 15 residues. CDR3 sequence reads: CASSFLSGDSGELFF. The CDR3 DNA reads TGTGCCAGCAGCTTTCTCTCCGGGGACTCCGGGGAGCTGTTTTTT.